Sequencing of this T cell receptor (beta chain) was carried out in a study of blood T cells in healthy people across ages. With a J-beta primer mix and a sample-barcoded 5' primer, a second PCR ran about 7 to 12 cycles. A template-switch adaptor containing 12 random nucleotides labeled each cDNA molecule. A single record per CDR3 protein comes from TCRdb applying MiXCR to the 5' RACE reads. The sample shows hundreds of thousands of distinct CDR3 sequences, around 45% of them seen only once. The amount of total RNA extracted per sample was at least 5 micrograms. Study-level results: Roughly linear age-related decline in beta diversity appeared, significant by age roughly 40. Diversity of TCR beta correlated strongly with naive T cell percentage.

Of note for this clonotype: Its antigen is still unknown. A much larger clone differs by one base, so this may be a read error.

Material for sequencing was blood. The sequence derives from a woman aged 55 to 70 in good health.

CDR3 bases: TGTGCCATCAGTGATAACAAGCTAAGGTACTCCGACGAGCAGTACTTC. This encodes CAISDNKLRYSDEQYF. The chain uses TRBV10-3 and TRBJ2-7; D remains ambiguous. Germline V lookup: CDR1 ENHRY, CDR2 SYGVKD. The CDR3 is 16 amino acids.